This record concerns one T cell receptor beta chain sequence. Its antigen remains unknown. Trimming cost V 6 bases and J 2 bases; bases outside gene matches: 11. Germline V gives CDR1 MDHEN, CDR2 SYDVKM. There are 16 residues in the CDR3. The total RNA that was extracted per sample amounted to at least 5.5 micrograms. Through a sample-barcoded 5' primer and a J-beta primer mix, a second PCR was run for roughly 7 to 11 cycles. Every sample produced at least 2.5 million CDR3-containing paired-end reads. TCRdb re-called the 5' RACE reads through MiXCR, storing one row per CDR3 protein. The sample has roughly 800,000 distinct CDR3 sequences; 58% are singletons. This sample is part of a study of blood T cells in healthy people across ages. General study findings and limits: Naive T cell percentage showed a strong correlation with TCR beta diversity. Unsorted PBMC input precluded a conclusive naive versus antigen-experienced comparison.

The specimen was blood. The receptor was isolated from a man aged 25-45 years in good health. The chain uses TRBV28 and TRBJ2-7, with 9 bases identical to TRBD1. CDR3 amino acids: CASREQGASLPYEQYF. In nucleotides, the CDR3 is TGTGCCAGCAGGGAACAGGGGGCCTCCCTCCCCTACGAGCAGTACTTC.